These T cell receptor beta chains were read from a single sample in a study of spatial heterogeneity in lung cancer. TCRdb passed the 5' RACE reads through MiXCR, listing each CDR3 protein once. Among around 8,900 distinct CDR3 sequences listed, roughly 2.8% were seen once. The sample was lung tumor tissue, taken at surgery. The receptors derive from a male donor with early-stage non-small cell lung cancer. CDR3s include the opening cysteine and the closing phenylalanine or tryptophan. D genes are given only for firm matches. Only some rows state a clone size, as once, few, many or a class for expanded clones.

>TRBV10-3|-|TRBJ2-1|many
TGTGCCATCAGGGGGACCCAAGAGAATGAGCAGTTCTTC
CAIRGTQENEQFF
>TRBV11-2|-|TRBJ2-3|many
TGTGCCAGCAGCCCTCTGATCTCCAGCACAGATACGCAGTATTTT
CASSPLISSTDTQYF
>TRBV18|-|TRBJ2-5|many
TGTGCCAGCTCACCAGACAGTTTGATCCAAGAGACCCAGTACTTC
CASSPDSLIQETQYF
>TRBV20-1|TRBD1|TRBJ2-1|many
TGCAGTGCTAGAGCCGCACACAGGGGGCAAGGCAATGAGCAGTTCTTC
CSARAAHRGQGNEQFF
>TRBV11-2|-|TRBJ2-1|many
TGTGCCAGCAGCTTAGGGGTTGCCCTAGCTAGTGAGCAGTTCTTC
CASSLGVALASEQFF
>TRBV11-2|-|TRBJ2-7|many
TGTGCCAGCAGATTCCGAGGTGCAAACTCCTACGAGCAGTACTTC
CASRFRGANSYEQYF
>TRBV5-1|-|TRBJ2-3|many
TGCGCCAGCAGCTTTAAGGGTAGCAACACAGATACGCAGTATTTT
CASSFKGSNTDTQYF
>TRBV6-2/TRBV6-3|-|TRBJ2-5|many
TGTGCCAGCAGTTACCACGTTCAAGAGACCCAGTACTTC
CASSYHVQETQYF
>TRBV23-1|TRBD2|TRBJ2-1|many
TGCGCCAGCCGGCGCCAGGGGGGACTAGCGGGGATCCTCAGCTCCTACAATGAGCAGTTCTTC
CASRRQGGLAGILSSYNEQFF
>TRBV6-6|-|TRBJ2-1|many
TGTGCCAGCAGTAAAGGACCTACTAACAATGAGCAGTTCTTC
CASSKGPTNNEQFF
>TRBV5-1|-|TRBJ2-2|many
TGCGCCAGCGGTATAGACACAGGGAACACCGGGGAGCTGTTTTTT
CASGIDTGNTGELFF
>TRBV12-3/TRBV12-4|-|TRBJ2-3|medium-sized
TGTGCCAGCAGTTTCCGCACAGATACGCAGTATTTT
CASSFRTDTQYF
>TRBV9|TRBD2|TRBJ2-5|many
TGTGCCAGCAGCCCGAGGGGAGCGGGGGCCCTAATCCAAGAGACCCAGTACTTC
CASSPRGAGALIQETQYF
>TRBV29-1|-|TRBJ1-3|many
TGCAGCGTAACCCCCCAGGGACGGCGAAACACCATATATTTT
CSVTPQGRRNTIYF
>TRBV28|-|TRBJ1-4|many
TGTGCCAGCAGTCTCGTAATTGCAACTAATGAAAAACTGTTTTTT
CASSLVIATNEKLFF
>TRBV5-6|-|TRBJ1-6|-
TGTGCCAGCAGCTTTAACAACCGCCCCGACTCACCCCTCCACTTT
CASSFNNRPDSPLHF